The 12 T cell receptor beta chains below all came from one sample that was sequenced in a study of metastatic and nonmetastatic thyroid tumors. MiXCR re-clonotyped the PCR reads for TCRdb. The data contain under 4,500 clones, roughly 35% of them singletons. All patients were untreated before thyroid surgery. Sequences were obtained from tumor tissue. The receptor set was obtained from a male donor with papillary thyroid cancer or a benign thyroid nodule (not recorded which). Some clones in this sample may be carry-over from other donors' samples.

V is TRBV11-2 and J is TRBJ1-5, with D possibly matching TRBD1 (5 bases). The CDR3 has 13 residues. Trimming took 1 base from V and 5 from J, leaving 6 bases between them. The germline gives CDR1 SGHAT, CDR2 FQNNGV. CDR3 bases: TGTGCCAGCAGCTTAGTAGGGGATCAGCCCCAGCATTTT. It yields the protein CASSLVGDQPQHF.

The rearrangement uses TRBV24-1 and TRBJ2-1; 9 bases align to TRBD1. V gave up 7 bases and J gave up 7 bases; unmatched junction bases: 7. CDR1 and CDR2 from the germline V gene are KGHDR and SFDVKD. The CDR3 runs to 14 residues. This chain's CDR3 is CATRAGQGRNEQFF. DNA of the CDR3: TGTGCCACCAGAGCGGGACAGGGACGAAATGAGCAGTTCTTC.

This clone was picked up a small number of times. The chain uses TRBV12-3 or TRBV12-4 and TRBJ2-6; D might be TRBD1 or TRBD2, each matching 5 bases. The CDR3 spans 15 residues. V was clipped by 3 bases and J by 2 bases, with 8 bases between them. CDR3 protein: CASSFGGAGANVLTF. CDR3 DNA: TGTGCCAGCAGTTTTGGGGGTGCTGGGGCCAACGTCCTGACTTTC.

This clone was seen a handful of times. The chain uses TRBV6-1 and TRBJ2-3, with D uncertain. The V and J ends lost 5 bases and 6 bases respectively, with 6 bases between them. Per germline, CDR1 MNHNS and CDR2 SASEGT. CDR3 length equals 11 residues. CDR3 in amino acids: CASSRYDTQYF. The CDR3 coding sequence is TGTGCCAGCAGTCGATACGATACGCAGTATTTT.

This clone was detected a few times. The V and J genes are TRBV10-1 and TRBJ1-6, with TRBD1 identical over 12 bases. Germline trimming cut 7 bases from V and 7 bases from J; bases unmatched to any gene: 2. The germline gives CDR1 WNHNN, CDR2 SYGVQD (reference sequence). The CDR3 consists of 14 residues. CDR3 region: CASKGQGANSPLHF. CDR3 sequence (DNA): TGCGCCAGCAAGGGACAGGGGGCCAATTCACCCCTCCACTTT.

This clone was seen more than once but under ten times. This chain uses TRBV6-1 with TRBJ2-2; D remains ambiguous. V was shortened by 4 bases and J by 1 base, with 13 bases between the two germline ends. Germline CDR1 and CDR2: MNHNS and SASEGT. The CDR3 sequence is 16 residues long. CDR3 coding DNA: TGTGCCAGCAGTGCCGCCCTGGGCGGGAACACCGGGGAGCTGTTTTTT. It specifies CASSAALGGNTGELFF.

In its sample, this clone was seen a few times. The chain recombines TRBV6-1 with TRBJ1-2; D gene unclear. V gave up 2 bases and J gave up 3 bases, with 13 bases separating them. Germline assignment: CDR1 MNHNS and CDR2 SASEGT. The CDR3 extends over 15 amino acids. The CDR3 DNA sequence: TGTGCCAGCAGTGAATTTCATCACCCTGACTATGGCTACACCTTC. Protein: CASSEFHHPDYGYTF.

By share of the sample, this clone is large. This chain uses TRBV19 with TRBJ2-2; D remains unclear. This CDR3 is built from 14 residues. The V gene lost 7 bases and the J gene lost 7 bases, with 16 bases spanning the gap. CDR1 is LNHDA, CDR2 SQIVND, per germline (reference sequence). This CDR3 reads CASMAGLGIGELFF. The CDR3 nucleotides are TGTGCCAGTATGGCAGGCCTAGGGATCGGGGAGCTGTTTTTT.

CDR3 region: CASSHGRTSGGYEQYF. The CDR3 DNA sequence: TGCGCCAGCAGCCATGGTAGGACTAGCGGGGGATACGAGCAGTACTTC. The chain joins TRBV4-1 to TRBJ2-7; 13 bases line up with TRBD2. Germline CDR1 and CDR2: MGHRA and YSYEKL. The V and J ends lost 3 bases and 4 bases, in that order; junction bases with no gene match: 6. The CDR3 loop spans 16 amino acids.

About this clone: Germline and junction disagree at one end, which may indicate a read error. The rearrangement links TRBV6-1 to TRBJ2-2; D is possibly TRBD2 (5 bases). Germline values: CDR1 MNHNS, CDR2 SASEGT. The CDR3 extends over 15 amino acids. This chain's CDR3 is CASTENYGGSGELFF. In DNA form, the CDR3 reads TGTGCCAGCACTGAAAATTATGGCGGGTCGGGGGAGCTGTTTTTT.

This clone was seen a few times. The chain combines TRBV27 with TRBJ2-7, with 9 positions matching TRBD1. V gave up 4 bases and J gave up 2 bases; unmatched junction bases: 9. The length of the CDR3 is 16 residues. The germline gives CDR1 MNHEY, CDR2 SMNVEV (reference sequence). In DNA, the CDR3 is TGTGCCAGCAGTTCCCCACAGGGGGCAATGCCCTACGAGCAGTACTTC. This encodes CASSSPQGAMPYEQYF.

This chain uses TRBV3-1 with TRBJ2-7; TRBD1 agrees at 7 bases. J lost 2 bases, V lost 4 bases, and 5 bases had no gene match. Germline V gene data show CDR1 as LGHDT and CDR2 as YNNKEL (reference sequence). The CDR3 totals 14 residues. In DNA form, the CDR3 reads TGTGCCAGCAGCCGTAGGGGGCAGACCTACGAGCAGTACTTC. Amino acid sequence: CASSRRGQTYEQYF.